This is a list of T cell receptor beta chains from one sample in a study of PD-1 blockade in mismatch repair-deficient tumors. Some clones are missing from TCRdb's copy, which holds only in-frame ones; the method was immunoSEQ multiplex PCR. Of about 130,000 clones listed, 85% to 90% are singletons. This material consisted of peripheral blood, taken approximately 72 weeks after starting pembrolizumab. Receptor source: an adult with mismatch repair-deficient cancer. Each CDR3 is given with its conserved first and last residue. D genes are given only for firm matches. A row's size may be missing; if present it is once, few, many or a size class.

clone_size,v_call,d_call,j_call,cdr3_nt,cdr3_aa
-,TRBV30,-,TRBJ1-4,TGTGCCTGGAGTAAAAGGACAGTTTTTCGCGGGGAACTGTTTTTT,CAWSKRTVFRGELFF
-,TRBV5-6,-,TRBJ1-1,TGTGCCAGCAGCTTGGCGCCAGGACCTGAAGCTTTCTTT,CASSLAPGPEAFF
once,TRBV6-6,-,TRBJ1-2,TGTGCCAGCAGTTACGACGGCCCCTATGGCTACACCTTC,CASSYDGPYGYTF
-,TRBV10-2,TRBD2,TRBJ2-7,TGCGCCAGCAGTGAGATGCAGGCTAGCGGGAGAGGCGAGCAGTACTTC,CASSEMQASGRGEQYF
hyperexpanded,TRBV13,-,TRBJ1-4,TGTGCCAGCAGCTTAGTGCCAGACGAAAAACTGTTTTTT,CASSLVPDEKLFF
-,TRBV7-8,-,TRBJ2-6,TGTGCCAGCAGCCCAGACTTGACTGGGGCCAACGTCCTGACTTTC,CASSPDLTGANVLTF
-,TRBV18,-,TRBJ2-7,TGTGCCAGCTCACCACCGGGCTTGCGCGAGCAGTACTTC,CASSPPGLREQYF
once,TRBV27,-,TRBJ2-1,TGTGCCAGCAGTTTATTAAGTCACAATGAGCAGTTCTTC,CASSLLSHNEQFF
-,TRBV28,-,TRBJ1-5,TGTGCCAGCAGTCGAGGGGCGGCTAGCAATCAGCCCCAGCATTTT,CASSRGAASNQPQHF
-,TRBV4-1,TRBD2,TRBJ2-5,TGCGCCAGCAGTGGGACTAGCGGGAGTTTGGAACAAGAGACCCAGTACTTC,CASSGTSGSLEQETQYF
-,TRBV6-1,TRBD2,TRBJ2-5,TGTGCCAGCAGCCTGACTAGCGGGAGCGGGGAGACCCAGTACTTC,CASSLTSGSGETQYF
-,TRBV5-1,-,TRBJ2-5,TGCGCCAGCAGCTTGTGGTCCCAGCCCACTGGAGGAGAGACCCAGTACTTC,CASSLWSQPTGGETQYF
-,TRBV28,TRBD1,TRBJ1-2,TGTGCCAGCATGGATACAGGGGACTATGGCTACACCTTC,CASMDTGDYGYTF
-,TRBV4-2,-,TRBJ2-7,TGTGCCAGCAGCCAAGAGTTCGGGGGGCACTCCTACGAGCAGTACTTC,CASSQEFGGHSYEQYF
-,TRBV6-5,-,TRBJ2-1,TGTGCCAGCAATTTAGGGCCTGAGCAGTTCTTC,CASNLGPEQFF
-,TRBV18,-,TRBJ2-3,TGTGCCAGCTCACCACAAAGCGTTAAAACGCAGTATTTT,CASSPQSVKTQYF
-,TRBV7-9,-,TRBJ2-3,TGTGCCAGCAGCCTCAATAGCTTTCCAGATACGCAGTATTTT,CASSLNSFPDTQYF
-,TRBV4-1,-,TRBJ1-1,TGCGCCAGCACCCCGTTGGGGTTGGCGAACACTGAAGCTTTCTTT,CASTPLGLANTEAFF
-,TRBV25-1,TRBD1,TRBJ2-7,TGTGCCAGCTCCGCCGGGACAGTAACCTACGAGCAGTACTTC,CASSAGTVTYEQYF
-,TRBV6-5,-,TRBJ2-7,TGTGCCAGCAGTTACCATACTCGGCGGGGCGAGCAGTACTTC,CASSYHTRRGEQYF
-,TRBV15,TRBD1,TRBJ2-5,TGTGCCACCAGCAGAGATTCGGGACAGGGACAGAAGGAGACCCAGTACTTC,CATSRDSGQGQKETQYF
-,TRBV5-1,TRBD2,TRBJ2-7,TGCGCCAGCAGCTTGGACAGCGGGAGTGGGTACTTC,CASSLDSGSGYF
-,TRBV4-1,TRBD1,TRBJ2-7,TGCGCCAGCAGCCCGTTCGGACAGGTTCTCGAGCAGTACTTC,CASSPFGQVLEQYF
-,TRBV5-1,TRBD1,TRBJ2-5,TGCGCCAGCAGCCCGGGGACAGGTATACAAGAGACCCAGTACTTC,CASSPGTGIQETQYF
-,TRBV5-6,TRBD2,TRBJ2-5,TGTGCCAGCGTGTCGGGAGCGGGAGGAGGAGAGACCCAGTACTTC,CASVSGAGGGETQYF
-,TRBV29-1,TRBD2,TRBJ2-7,TGCAGCGTTGAAGGGAGTTGGACTAGCGGATCCTACGAGCAGTACTTC,CSVEGSWTSGSYEQYF
-,TRBV7-9,-,TRBJ2-3,TGTGCCAGCAGCCAAACGGGGGCTAGCACAGATACGCAGTATTTT,CASSQTGASTDTQYF
-,TRBV7-8,TRBD1,TRBJ1-5,TGTGCCAGCAGCTTAGAAGGACAGGGATGGAGCAATCAGCCCCAGCATTTT,CASSLEGQGWSNQPQHF
-,TRBV10-1,-,TRBJ2-3,TGCGCCAGCAGTGAGTCGTCAGGGAACACAGATACGCAGTATTTT,CASSESSGNTDTQYF
-,TRBV6-5,TRBD1,TRBJ2-1,TGTGCCAGCAGACGCGGGACAGGGTCCTACAATGAGCAGTTCTTC,CASRRGTGSYNEQFF
-,TRBV7-9,-,TRBJ2-7,TGTGCCAGCGTACAGGCGCCGGCTGTCGAGCAGTACTTC,CASVQAPAVEQYF
-,TRBV5-1,TRBD2,TRBJ2-1,TGCGCCAGCAGCTCTAGCGGTACCTACAATGAGCAGTTCTTC,CASSSSGTYNEQFF
-,TRBV28,TRBD2,TRBJ2-1,TGTGCCAGCAGTTTATGGGGGACTAGCTACAATGAGCAGTTCTTC,CASSLWGTSYNEQFF
medium-sized,TRBV7-9,-,TRBJ2-7,TGTGCCAGCAGCCACGGGACGGACTACGAGCAGTACTTC,CASSHGTDYEQYF
-,TRBV27,TRBD1,TRBJ1-1,TGTGCCAGCAGCCCCAGAGGGGGCATTCGTGGGGCTTTCTTT,CASSPRGGIRGAFF
-,TRBV7-9,-,TRBJ2-7,TGTGCCAGCAGCTTAGGTTCATACTCCTACGAGCAGTACTTC,CASSLGSYSYEQYF
-,TRBV7-6,TRBD1,TRBJ1-4,TGTGCCAGCAGCTGGCGGACAGGCCAAAATGAAAAACTGTTTTTT,CASSWRTGQNEKLFF
-,TRBV21-1,-,TRBJ2-7,TGTGCCAGCAGCAAAATGGGAGGCGGTGCCTACGAGCAGTACTTC,CASSKMGGGAYEQYF
once,TRBV5-4,TRBD1,TRBJ2-3,TGTGCCAGCAGCCCTGACAGGGTCAATGACGCAGATACGCAGTATTTT,CASSPDRVNDADTQYF
few,TRBV7-2,-,TRBJ2-7,TGTGCCAGCAGCTTATGGGGTCTCGGACCAACCTACGAGCAGTACTTC,CASSLWGLGPTYEQYF
-,TRBV27,TRBD2,TRBJ2-7,TGTGCCAGCAGTTTATCAATACTAGCGGGAGCTCTCCACGAGCAGTACTTC,CASSLSILAGALHEQYF
-,TRBV7-9,-,TRBJ1-2,TGTGCCAGCAGCTTAGTTGAGGGTTCCTATGGCTACACCTTC,CASSLVEGSYGYTF
-,TRBV10-2,TRBD2,TRBJ2-5,TGCGCCAGCAAAATTTCGGCGGGAGTAGGGGAGACCCAGTACTTC,CASKISAGVGETQYF